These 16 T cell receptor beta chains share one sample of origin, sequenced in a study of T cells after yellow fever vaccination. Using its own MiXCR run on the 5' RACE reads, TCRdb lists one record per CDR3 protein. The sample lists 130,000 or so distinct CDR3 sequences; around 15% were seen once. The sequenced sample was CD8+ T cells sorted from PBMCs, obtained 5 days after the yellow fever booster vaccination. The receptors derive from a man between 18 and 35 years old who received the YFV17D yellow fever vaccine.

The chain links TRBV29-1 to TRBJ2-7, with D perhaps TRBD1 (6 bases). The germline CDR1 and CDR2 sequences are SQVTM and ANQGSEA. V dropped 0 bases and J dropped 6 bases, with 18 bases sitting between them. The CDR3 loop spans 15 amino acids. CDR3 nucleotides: TGCAGCGTTGAAGATTTTACACAGGGCCCTCGCGAGCAGTACTTC. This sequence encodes CSVEDFTQGPREQYF.

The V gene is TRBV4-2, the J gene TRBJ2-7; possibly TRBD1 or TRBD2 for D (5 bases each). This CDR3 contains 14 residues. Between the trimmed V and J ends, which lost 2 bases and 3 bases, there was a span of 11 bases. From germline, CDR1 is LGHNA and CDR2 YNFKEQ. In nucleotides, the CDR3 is TGTGCCAGCAGCCAACGGGACGGGGACTACGAGCAGTACGTC. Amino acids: CASSQRDGDYEQYV.

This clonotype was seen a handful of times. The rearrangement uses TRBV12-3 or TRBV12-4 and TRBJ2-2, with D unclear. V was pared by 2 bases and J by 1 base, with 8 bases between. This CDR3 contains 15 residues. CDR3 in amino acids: CASSLRQQNTGELFF. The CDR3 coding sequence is TGTGCCAGCAGTTTAAGGCAGCAGAACACCGGGGAGCTGTTTTTT.

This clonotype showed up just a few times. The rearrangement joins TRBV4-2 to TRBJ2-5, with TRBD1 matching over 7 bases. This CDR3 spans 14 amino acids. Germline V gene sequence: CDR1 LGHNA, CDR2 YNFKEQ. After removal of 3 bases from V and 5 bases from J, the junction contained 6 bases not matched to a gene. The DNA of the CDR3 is TGTGCCAGCAGCCACGAGGGGGCAGGGGAGACCCAGTACTTC. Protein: CASSHEGAGETQYF.

CDR3 sequence (DNA): TGTGCCAGCAGCTTAGCCCAGGGTTACACCGGGGAGCTGTTTTTT. This encodes CASSLAQGYTGELFF. V is TRBV7-9 and J is TRBJ2-2, with a possible D match to TRBD1 (5 bases). Germline V gene lookup returns CDR1 SEHNR and CDR2 FQNEAQ (reference sequence). Trimming left V 0 bases short and J 3 bases short, with 8 bases between. The CDR3 is made up of 15 amino acids.

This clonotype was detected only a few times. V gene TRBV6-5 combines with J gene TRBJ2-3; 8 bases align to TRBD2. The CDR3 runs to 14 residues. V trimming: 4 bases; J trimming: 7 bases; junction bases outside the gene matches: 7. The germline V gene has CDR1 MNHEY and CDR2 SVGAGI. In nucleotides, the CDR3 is TGTGCCAGCAGTTCCGGGGGGGCGGGCCATACGCAGTATTTT. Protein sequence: CASSSGGAGHTQYF.

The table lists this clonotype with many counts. CDR3 residues: CASSSWTSGGDTQYF. CDR3 nucleotides: TGTGCCAGCAGCTCCTGGACTAGCGGGGGAGATACGCAGTATTTT. The rearrangement joins TRBV7-6 to TRBJ2-3; 13 bases align to TRBD2. CDR1 is SGHVS and CDR2 is FNYEAQ in the germline V gene. The CDR3 runs 15 residues. V lost 4 bases and J lost 5; bases outside the gene matches: 3.

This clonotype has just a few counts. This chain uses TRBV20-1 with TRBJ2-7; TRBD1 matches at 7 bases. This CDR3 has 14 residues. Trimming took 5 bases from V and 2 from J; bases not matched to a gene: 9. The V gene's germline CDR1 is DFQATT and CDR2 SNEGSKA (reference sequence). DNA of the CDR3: TGCAGTGCTGGGCCGGACAGGCAAACCTACGAGCAGTACGTC. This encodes CSAGPDRQTYEQYV.

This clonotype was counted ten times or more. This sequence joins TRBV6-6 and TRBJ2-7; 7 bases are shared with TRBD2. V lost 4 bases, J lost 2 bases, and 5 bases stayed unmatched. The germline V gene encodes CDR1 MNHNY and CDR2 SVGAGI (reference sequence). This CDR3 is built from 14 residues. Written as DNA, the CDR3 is TGTGCCAGCAGTTTGGGGGGGGGACCCTACGAGCAGTACTTC. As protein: CASSLGGGPYEQYF.

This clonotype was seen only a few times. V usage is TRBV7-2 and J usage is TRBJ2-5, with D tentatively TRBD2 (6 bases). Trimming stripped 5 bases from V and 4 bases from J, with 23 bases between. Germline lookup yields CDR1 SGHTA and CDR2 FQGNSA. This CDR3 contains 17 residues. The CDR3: CASSPGGGGDSPETQYF. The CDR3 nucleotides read TGTGCCAGCAGCCCCGGAGGTGGAGGGGATAGCCCAGAGACCCAGTACTTC.

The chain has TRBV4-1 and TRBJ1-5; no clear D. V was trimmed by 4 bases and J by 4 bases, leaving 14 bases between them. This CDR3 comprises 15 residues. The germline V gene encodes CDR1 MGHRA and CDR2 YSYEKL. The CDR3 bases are TGCGCCAGCAGCCTCGCCGGGGTCGCGAATCAGCCCCAGCATTTT. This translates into CASSLAGVANQPQHF.

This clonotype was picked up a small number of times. CDR3: CASSRGYTEAFF. In DNA, the CDR3 is TGTGCCAGCAGCAGGGGGTATACTGAAGCTTTCTTT. The chain combines TRBV25-1 with TRBJ1-1; TRBD1 matches 7 bases. CDR1 and CDR2 (germline): MGHDK, SYGVNS. The CDR3 loop spans 12 amino acids. V lost 6 bases, J lost 5 bases, and 3 bases stayed unmatched.

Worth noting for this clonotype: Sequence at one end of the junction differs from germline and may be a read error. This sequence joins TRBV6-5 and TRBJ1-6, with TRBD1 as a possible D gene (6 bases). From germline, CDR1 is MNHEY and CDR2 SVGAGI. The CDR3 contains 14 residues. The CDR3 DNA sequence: TGTGCCAGCACTGGAGGGGGGGCCTATTCTCCCCTCCACTTT. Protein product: CASTGGGAYSPLHF.

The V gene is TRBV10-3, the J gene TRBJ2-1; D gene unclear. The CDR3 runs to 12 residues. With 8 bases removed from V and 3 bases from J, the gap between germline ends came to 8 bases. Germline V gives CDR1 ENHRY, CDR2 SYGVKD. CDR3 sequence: CAIRMDYNEQFF. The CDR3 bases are TGTGCCATCCGGATGGACTACAATGAGCAGTTCTTC.

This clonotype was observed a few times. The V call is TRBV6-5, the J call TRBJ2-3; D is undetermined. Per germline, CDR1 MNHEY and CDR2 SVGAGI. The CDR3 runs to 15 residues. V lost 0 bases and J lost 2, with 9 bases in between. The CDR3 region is CASSYSAGFTDTQYF. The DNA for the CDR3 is TGTGCCAGCAGTTACTCCGCAGGATTCACAGATACGCAGTATTTT.

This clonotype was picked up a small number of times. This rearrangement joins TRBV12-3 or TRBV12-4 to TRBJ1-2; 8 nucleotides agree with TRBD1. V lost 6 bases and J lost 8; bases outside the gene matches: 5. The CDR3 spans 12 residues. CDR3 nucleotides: TGTGCCAGCAGGCCAGGGGGCTTGGGCTACACCTTC. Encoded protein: CASRPGGLGYTF.